Each of the 13 T cell receptor beta chains below was sequenced from the same sample in a study of T cell responses to AZD1222 COVID-19 vaccine. Sequencing was performed with immunoSEQ multiplex PCR; in TCRdb, only in-frame clones are kept and a portion is missing. Among some 73,000 clones listed, 89% were seen once. The specimen comprised peripheral blood, sampled 28 days after the second AZD1222 dose. The receptors originated from an adult who received the AZD1222 COVID-19 vaccine.

This chain uses TRBV24-1 with TRBJ1-2; 7 nucleotides match TRBD1. Germline V gene data show CDR1 as KGHDR and CDR2 as SFDVKD. This CDR3 has 16 residues. J gave up 4 bases and V 4 bases, and 11 bases lay outside the gene matches. The CDR3 DNA follows: TGTGCCACCAGTGACGCCCGGGACAGATTTGTCTATGGCTACACCTTC. Encoded protein: CATSDARDRFVYGYTF.

This clone occurred once. V usage is TRBV6-2 or TRBV6-3 and J usage is TRBJ2-5, with 9 bases aligning to TRBD2. This CDR3 region has 15 residues. The germline V gene has CDR1 MNHEY and CDR2 SVGEGT. The V segment lost 2 bases and the J segment 5 bases; nucleotides outside the gene matches: 6. The CDR3 loop is CASSYGGRAFETQYF. The DNA for the CDR3 is TGTGCCAGCAGTTACGGCGGGAGGGCCTTTGAGACCCAGTACTTC.

This clone was seen only a few times. The chain uses TRBV5-1 and TRBJ1-1; TRBD1 matches 12 bases. After removal of 3 bases from V and 3 bases from J, the junction contained 6 bases not matched to a gene. Germline V CDR1 and CDR2: SGHRS, YFSETQ. This CDR3 is 16 amino acids long. For the CDR3, the DNA is TGCGCCAGCAGCTCCTCCGGGACAGGGGGCCACACTGAAGCTTTCTTT. Its translation is CASSSSGTGGHTEAFF.

V gene TRBV4-2 combines with J gene TRBJ1-2; D gene uncertain. Germline assignment: CDR1 LGHNA and CDR2 YNFKEQ. This CDR3 region has 16 residues. Trimming left V 0 bases short and J 7 bases short, with 18 bases between. Here the CDR3 reads CASSQDRRSNGGGYTF. CDR3 DNA sequence: TGTGCCAGCAGCCAAGATCGGAGATCCAACGGAGGTGGCTACACCTTC.

The CDR3 sequence is CASSSGPPQGNQPQHF. The CDR3 coding sequence is TGTGCCAGCAGCTCCGGACCGCCACAGGGTAATCAGCCCCAGCATTTT. V and J are TRBV5-6 and TRBJ1-5; TRBD1 might be the D (6 bases). CDR3 size: 16 residues. Trimming removed 3 bases at V and 4 bases at J, with 17 bases between. Germline loops: CDR1 SGHDT, CDR2 YYEEEE.

This clone turned up a few times. The genes are TRBV7-2 and TRBJ2-1; tentative D call: TRBD2 (6 bases). The V end was cut by 1 base, the J end by 8 bases, with 15 bases between. CDR3 length: 15 amino acids. In germline, CDR1 is SGHTA, CDR2 FQGNSA. The CDR3 nucleotides are TGTGCCAGCAGCTTAGTTACTGGGACTTTCGATGAGCAGTTCTTC. This encodes CASSLVTGTFDEQFF.

This rearrangement joins TRBV27 to TRBJ2-3; possibly TRBD2 for D (7 bases). Germline CDR1 and CDR2: MNHEY and SMNVEV (reference sequence). V lost 3 bases and J lost 4, with 20 bases in between. This CDR3 is built from 17 residues. CDR3 amino acids: CASSFIPRGGASDTQYF. The CDR3 DNA sequence: TGTGCCAGCAGTTTTATCCCCCGAGGGGGGGCCTCAGATACGCAGTATTTT.

The J gene is TRBJ2-2, the V gene TRBV5-4; D not resolved. The CDR3 consists of 12 residues. Germline CDR1 is SGHNT and CDR2 is YYREEE (reference sequence). The V end was cut by 6 bases, the J end by 8 bases, with 11 bases between. DNA of the CDR3: TGTGCCAGCACCGACGTCCTGGGGGAGCTGTTTTTT. Translated: CASTDVLGELFF. Looking up the rest from reference TRBV5-4 and TRBJ2-2 gives the full variable domain: ETGVTQSPTHLIKTRGQQVTLRCSSQSGHNTVSWYQQALGQGPQFIFQYYREEENGRGNFPPRFSGLQFPNYSSELNVNALELDDSALYLCASTDVLGELFFGEGSRLTVL.

This chain connects TRBV5-4 to TRBJ1-1; D ambiguous. CDR3 length: 15 amino acids. V was cut by 7 bases and J by 1 base, with 17 bases left in between. The germline V gene encodes CDR1 SGHNT and CDR2 YYREEE (reference sequence). CDR3 coding DNA: TGTGCCAGCTCCCGGAGGGCCGAAAGGAACACTGAAGCTTTCTTT. It yields the protein CASSRRAERNTEAFF.

The rearrangement joins TRBV19 to TRBJ2-1; 8 bases fit TRBD2. The CDR3 extends over 17 amino acids. V trimming: 6 bases; J trimming: 6 bases; junction bases outside the gene matches: 16. Germline CDR1 LNHDA, CDR2 SQIVND (reference sequence). CDR3 in DNA: TGTGCCAGTAGCCTCACTAGCGGCCTAGGGGGGGGCAATGAGCAGTTCTTC. As protein: CASSLTSGLGGGNEQFF.

The genes are TRBV5-4 and TRBJ2-1; tentative D call: TRBD2 (5 bases). Trimming left V 3 bases short and J 10 bases short, with 20 bases between. CDR3 length: 15 amino acids. Germline V gene lookup returns CDR1 SGHNT and CDR2 YYREEE (reference sequence). CDR3 bases: TGTGCCAGCAGCTCCCCCCCGGGATCGTATGGGGAGCAGTTCTTC. It yields the protein CASSSPPGSYGEQFF.

This clone has just one count. The chain is built from TRBV11-3 and TRBJ2-1; 11 bases agree with TRBD2. CDR3 size: 17 residues. Germline-derived CDR1 and CDR2 are SGHNT and YENEEA. V dropped 0 bases and J dropped 7; count of bases not matched to a gene: 8. As DNA, the CDR3 is TGTGCCAGCAGCTTAGATCCGGGACTAGCGGCTTCGAATGAGCAGTTCTTC. This gives the protein CASSLDPGLAASNEQFF.

The CDR3 sequence: CSVATGMNTEAFF. The CDR3 coding sequence is TGCAGCGTTGCAACAGGTATGAACACTGAAGCTTTCTTT. This chain joins TRBV29-1 and TRBJ1-1, with D tentatively TRBD1 (5 bases). The V and J ends lost 4 bases and 0 bases respectively, with 9 bases between them. CDR3 length: 13 residues. Germline values: CDR1 SQVTM, CDR2 ANQGSEA.